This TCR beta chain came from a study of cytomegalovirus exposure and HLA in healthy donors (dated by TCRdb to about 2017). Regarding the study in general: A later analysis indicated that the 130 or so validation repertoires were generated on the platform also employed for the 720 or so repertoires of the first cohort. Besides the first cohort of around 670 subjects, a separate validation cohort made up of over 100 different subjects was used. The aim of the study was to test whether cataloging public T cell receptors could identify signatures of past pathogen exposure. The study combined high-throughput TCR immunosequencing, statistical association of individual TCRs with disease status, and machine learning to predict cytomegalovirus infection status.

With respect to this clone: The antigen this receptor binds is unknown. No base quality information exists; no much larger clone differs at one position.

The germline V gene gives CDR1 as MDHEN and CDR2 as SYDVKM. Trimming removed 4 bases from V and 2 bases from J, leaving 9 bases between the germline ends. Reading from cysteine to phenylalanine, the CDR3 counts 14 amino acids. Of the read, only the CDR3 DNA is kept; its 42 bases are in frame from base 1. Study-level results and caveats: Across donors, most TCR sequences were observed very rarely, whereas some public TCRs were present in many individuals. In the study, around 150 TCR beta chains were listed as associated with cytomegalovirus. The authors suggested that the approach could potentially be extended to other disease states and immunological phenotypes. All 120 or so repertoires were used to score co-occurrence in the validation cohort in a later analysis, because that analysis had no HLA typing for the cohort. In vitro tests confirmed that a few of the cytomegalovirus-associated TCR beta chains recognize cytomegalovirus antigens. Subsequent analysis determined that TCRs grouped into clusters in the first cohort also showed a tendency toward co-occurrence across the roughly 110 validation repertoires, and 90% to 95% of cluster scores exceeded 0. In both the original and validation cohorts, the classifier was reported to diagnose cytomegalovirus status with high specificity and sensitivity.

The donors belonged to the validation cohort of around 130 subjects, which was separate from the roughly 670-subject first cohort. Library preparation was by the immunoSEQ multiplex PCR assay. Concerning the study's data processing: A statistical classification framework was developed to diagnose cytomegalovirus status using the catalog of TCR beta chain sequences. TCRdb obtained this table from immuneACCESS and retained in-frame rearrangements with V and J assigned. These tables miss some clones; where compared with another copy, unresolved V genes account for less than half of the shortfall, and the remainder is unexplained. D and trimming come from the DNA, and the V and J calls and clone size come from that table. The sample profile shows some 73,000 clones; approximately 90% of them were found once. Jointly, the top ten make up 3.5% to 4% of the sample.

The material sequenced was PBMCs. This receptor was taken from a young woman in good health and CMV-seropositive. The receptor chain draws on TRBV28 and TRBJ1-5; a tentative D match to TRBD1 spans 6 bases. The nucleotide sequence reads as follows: TGTGCCAGCAGTTCAGGACAGCGCAATCAGCCCCAGCATTTT. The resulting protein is CASSSGQRNQPQHF.